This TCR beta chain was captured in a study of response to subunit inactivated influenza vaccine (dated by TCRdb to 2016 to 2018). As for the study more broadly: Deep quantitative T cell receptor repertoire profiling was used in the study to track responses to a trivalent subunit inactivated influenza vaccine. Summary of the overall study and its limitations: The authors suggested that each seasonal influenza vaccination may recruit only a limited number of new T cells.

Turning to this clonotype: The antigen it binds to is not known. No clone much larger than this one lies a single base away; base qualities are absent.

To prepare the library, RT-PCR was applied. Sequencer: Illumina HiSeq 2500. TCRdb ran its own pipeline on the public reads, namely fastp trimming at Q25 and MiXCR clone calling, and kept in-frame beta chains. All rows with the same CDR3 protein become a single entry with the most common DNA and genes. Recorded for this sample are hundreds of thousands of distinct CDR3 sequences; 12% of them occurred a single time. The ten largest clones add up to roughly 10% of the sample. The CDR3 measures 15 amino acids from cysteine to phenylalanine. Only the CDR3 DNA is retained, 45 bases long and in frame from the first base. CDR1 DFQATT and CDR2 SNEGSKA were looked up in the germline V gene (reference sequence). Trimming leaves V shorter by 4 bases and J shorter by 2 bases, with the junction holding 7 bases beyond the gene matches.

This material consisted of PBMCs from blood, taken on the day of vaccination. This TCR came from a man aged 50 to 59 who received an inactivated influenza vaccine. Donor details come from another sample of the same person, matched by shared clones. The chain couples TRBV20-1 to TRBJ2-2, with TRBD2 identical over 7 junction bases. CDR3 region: CSAKRGGTNTGELFF. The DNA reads TGCAGTGCTAAGCGGGGCGGAACCAACACCGGGGAGCTGTTTTTT.